Listed below are T cell receptor beta chains from one sample, sequenced in a study of cytomegalovirus exposure and HLA in healthy donors. The repertoire was sequenced with immunoSEQ multiplex PCR; TCRdb's copy has only in-frame clones and lacks some. The table lists 75,000 to 100,000 clones, about 80% of them singletons. The sample consisted of PBMCs. These receptors came from a man younger than 40 in good health and CMV-seronegative. CDR3s include the opening cysteine and the closing phenylalanine or tryptophan. Each record gives: clone size, V gene, CDR3 length, J gene, CDR3 protein. Clone size is given for some rows only: seen once, a few or many times, or a class if the clone is expanded.

.,TRBV14,14,TRBJ1-2,CASSQRTQGYGYTF
.,TRBV27,17,TRBJ2-6,CASSHGTGGYGANVLTF
few,TRBV4-3,15,TRBJ1-4,CASTNRDRGNEKLFF
.,TRBV29-1,12,TRBJ2-3,CSVELGGSPQYF
.,TRBV7-2,15,TRBJ1-1,CASSPHRIMNTEAFF
.,TRBV13,16,TRBJ2-2,CASSSRTGRSTGELFF
.,TRBV7-9,14,TRBJ2-7,CSSSFSGGPTEQYF
.,TRBV7-9,14,TRBJ1-5,CASSTTDSNQPQHF
.,TRBV10-2,13,TRBJ2-5,CASSVLDQETQYF
.,TRBV6-6,12,TRBJ1-2,CASSGGVYGYTF
.,TRBV6-1,15,TRBJ1-4,CASSGNRAPNEKLFF
.,TRBV5-1,16,TRBJ2-3,CASSLAITQTTDTQYF
few,TRBV7-9,17,TRBJ1-5,CASSLVVSGNSNQPQHF
.,TRBV19,15,TRBJ1-2,CASSTPGIVTNGYTF
few,TRBV5-4,15,TRBJ1-2,CASSFSGGRNYGYTF
.,TRBV7-3,16,TRBJ2-1,CASSLLGTSGGNEQFF
.,TRBV25-1,16,TRBJ2-7,CASSPSRRKGAYEQYF
.,TRBV29-1,14,TRBJ2-3,CSVVAQRGTDTQYF
.,TRBV27,14,TRBJ2-2,CASKDRTNTGELFF
.,TRBV13,15,TRBJ1-1,CASSPIPTGNTEAFF
.,TRBV6-6,13,TRBJ2-7,CASSRIGSYEQYF
.,TRBV25-1,17,TRBJ2-6,CASSGIRVSSGANVLTF
.,TRBV7-2,18,TRBJ2-1,CASSRGTSGRASYNEQFF
few,TRBV5-1,14,TRBJ1-2,CASSSSVGAGGYTF
.,TRBV19,15,TRBJ1-5,CASSTRQKSNQPQHF
.,TRBV9,15,TRBJ2-4,CASSVGGVDKNIQYF
.,TRBV19,15,TRBJ2-5,CASSIEGDFQETQYF
.,TRBV7-9,12,TRBJ1-2,CSSSPRTGGYTF
.,TRBV7-3,15,TRBJ1-1,CASSLSPGQLRGAFF
.,TRBV7-3,16,TRBJ1-1,CASSSAGRVGNTEAFF
few,TRBV27,14,TRBJ1-1,CASNRQGPNTEAFF
once,TRBV28,14,TRBJ1-2,CASSLDSSQGGYTF
few,TRBV9,15,TRBJ2-3,CASSVETGSSDTQYF
.,TRBV18,15,TRBJ1-4,CASSPPGQTNEKLFF
.,TRBV7-9,17,TRBJ1-5,CASSLDRQGFTNQPQHF
.,TRBV6-1,15,TRBJ2-2,CASHPAGGSTGELFF
.,TRBV27,18,TRBJ2-1,CASSLSPLGAGAGNEQFF
.,TRBV12-5,13,TRBJ2-2,CASGLFGGGELFF
once,TRBV7-8,15,TRBJ2-7,CASSPGMGQDCEQYF
few,TRBV14,16,TRBJ2-6,CASRRKGDSGANVLTF
.,TRBV9,14,TRBJ1-2,CASSVGTGDYGYTF